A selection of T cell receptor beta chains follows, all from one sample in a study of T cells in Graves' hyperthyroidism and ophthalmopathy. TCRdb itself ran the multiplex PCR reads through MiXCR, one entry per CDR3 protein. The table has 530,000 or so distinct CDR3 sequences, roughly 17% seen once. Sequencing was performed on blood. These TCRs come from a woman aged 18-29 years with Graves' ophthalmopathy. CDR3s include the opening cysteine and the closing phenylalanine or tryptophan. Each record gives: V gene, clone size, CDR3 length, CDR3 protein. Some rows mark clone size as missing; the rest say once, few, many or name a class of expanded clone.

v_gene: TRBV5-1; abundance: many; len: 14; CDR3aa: CASSPPGQEEKLFF
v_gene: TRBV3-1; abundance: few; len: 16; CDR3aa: CASSQGSPGAPYGYTF
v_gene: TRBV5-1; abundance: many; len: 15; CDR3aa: CASSLEAELNTEAFF
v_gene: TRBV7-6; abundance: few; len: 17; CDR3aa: CASSPNQLAGVTDTQYF
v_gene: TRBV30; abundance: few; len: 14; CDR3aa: CAWSTGQGVSKLFF
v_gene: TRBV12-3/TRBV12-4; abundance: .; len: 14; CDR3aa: CASSSHRAGTEAFF
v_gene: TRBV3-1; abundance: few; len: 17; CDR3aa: CASSERAGAGGAKTQYF
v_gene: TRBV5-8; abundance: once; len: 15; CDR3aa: CASSLTGALDTEAFF
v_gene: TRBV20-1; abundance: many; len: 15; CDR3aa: CSARDQNRAKNIQYF
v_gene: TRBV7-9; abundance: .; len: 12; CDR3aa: CASSPWFYGYTF
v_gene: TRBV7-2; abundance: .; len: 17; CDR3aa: CASRLLSSGSSTDTQYF
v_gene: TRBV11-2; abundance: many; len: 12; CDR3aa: CASSSPYTEAFF
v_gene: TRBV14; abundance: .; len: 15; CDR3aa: CASSLGLQSYNEQFF
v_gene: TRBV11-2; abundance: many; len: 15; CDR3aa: CASSFARGGTGEQYF
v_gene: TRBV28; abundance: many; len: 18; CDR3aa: CASTGTSGKILAKNIQYF
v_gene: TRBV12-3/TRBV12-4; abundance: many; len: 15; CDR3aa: CASSDRTGGNQPQHF
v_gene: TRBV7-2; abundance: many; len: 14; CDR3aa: CASKGFLSTDTQYF
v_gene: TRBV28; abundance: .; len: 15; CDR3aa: CASSFLGTGGYEQYF
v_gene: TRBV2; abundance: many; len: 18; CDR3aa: CASSEGAQGGQSNQPQHF
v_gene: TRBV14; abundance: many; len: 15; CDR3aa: CASRPSGSSYNEQFF
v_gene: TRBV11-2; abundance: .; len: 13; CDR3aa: CASSLDPTYEQYF
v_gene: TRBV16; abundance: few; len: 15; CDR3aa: CASSQSTTGGNTIYF
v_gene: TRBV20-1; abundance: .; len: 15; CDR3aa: CSATISGGPTDTQYF
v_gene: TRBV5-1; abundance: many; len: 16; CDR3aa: CASSYGTGGSNQPQHF
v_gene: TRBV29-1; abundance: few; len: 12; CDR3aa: CSAEKGSDTQYF
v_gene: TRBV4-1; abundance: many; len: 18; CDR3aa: CASSQEEAGGLTYNEQFF
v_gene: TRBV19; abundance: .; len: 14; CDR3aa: CASRKDGSSYEQYF
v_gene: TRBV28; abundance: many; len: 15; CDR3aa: CASSSTGISGNTIYF
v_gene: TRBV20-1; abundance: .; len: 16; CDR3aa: CSASSATGPSGNTIYF
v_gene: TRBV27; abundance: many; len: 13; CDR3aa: CASSFQVDYEQYF
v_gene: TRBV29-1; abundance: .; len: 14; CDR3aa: CSVTAGAGRETQYF
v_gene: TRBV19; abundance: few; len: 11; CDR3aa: CASRTPVGYTF
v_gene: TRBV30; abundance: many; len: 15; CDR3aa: CAWTGQPGANTEAFF
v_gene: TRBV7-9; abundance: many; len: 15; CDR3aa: CASSLPGQENYEQYF